The clone carrying this T cell receptor (beta chain) has a handful of counts. Its antigen is not known. Germline V CDR1 and CDR2: SGHNT, YYREEE (reference sequence). The CDR3 is 16 amino acids. V lost 3 bases to trimming and J lost 3 bases, with 16 bases between them. This entry comes from a study of T cells after yellow fever vaccination. Study observations and caveats: FACS-sorted repertoires might harbor abundant contaminating clonotypes from the bulk population. Clonotype sharing between CD4 and CD8 compartments was small. Once the booster was given, most primary-vaccination clones reappeared, at 95% to 97% for CD4 and roughly 91% for CD8.

Synthesis of TCR cDNA relied on 5'RACE template switching, which attached a universal primer site and UMIs. Via MiXCR, TCRdb re-called the 5' RACE reads, giving one row per CDR3 protein. The data contain a few hundred thousand distinct CDR3 sequences, approximately 3% of them singletons. The material sequenced was CD4+ T cells sorted from PBMCs, taken 10 days after the yellow fever booster vaccination. The TCR was taken from a man younger than 35 who received the YFV17D yellow fever vaccine. The genes are TRBV5-4 and TRBJ2-1; weak D call: TRBD1 (6 bases). The CDR3 region is CASSSGEGVSYNEQFF. CDR3 nucleotide sequence: TGTGCCAGCAGCTCCGGCGAGGGGGTAAGCTACAATGAGCAGTTCTTC.